These 23 T cell receptor beta chains were sequenced from one sample in a study of OX40 agonist ivuxolimab in advanced cancers. To prepare the library, the immunoSEQ multiplex PCR assay was applied. The table comes from immuneACCESS by way of TCRdb, which keeps in-frame sequences with V and J called. Part of the clones is missing from these tables; in studies checked, under half for an unresolved V gene and the rest for unknown reasons. The sample yields about 54,000 clones; approximately 84% were counted once. The top ten hold 1.2% of the sample. Specimen: CD4+ or CD8+ T cells sorted from blood, collected in a trial of the OX40 agonist ivuxolimab. The source of these receptors is an adult with an advanced solid tumor such as melanoma, head and neck, liver or kidney cancer.

The chain employs TRBV5-4 and TRBJ1-4; D call uncertain. There are 13 residues in the CDR3. The V gene's germline CDR1 is SGHNT and CDR2 YYREEE (reference sequence). Trimming left V 0 bases short and J 5 bases short, with 5 bases between. CDR3 protein: CASSLVPNEKLFF. CDR3 coding DNA: TGTGCCAGCAGCTTGGTGCCAAATGAAAAACTGTTTTTT.

This rearrangement joins TRBV6-1 to TRBJ1-1; 8 bases line up with TRBD1. Trimming cost V 6 bases and J 6 bases; bases outside gene matches: 6. CDR3 length equals 13 residues. Germline CDR1 MNHNS, CDR2 SASEGT. CDR3 coding DNA: TGTGCCAGCAGGGAATCAGGGGGCCCTGAAGCTTTCTTT. It translates to CASRESGGPEAFF.

The rearrangement joins TRBV6-8 to TRBJ2-5, with D perhaps TRBD1 (8 bases). CDR1 MNHGY and CDR2 SAAAGT come from the germline V gene. Trimming pared 6 bases from V and 4 bases from J, leaving 18 bases between. The CDR3 consists of 15 residues. CDR3 sequence reads: CASSHRTGRAETQYF. The DNA of the CDR3 is TGTGCCAGCAGCCACCGGACAGGGAGGGCAGAGACCCAGTACTTC.

This clone was counted only a few times. The chain employs TRBV7-9 and TRBJ1-1; 8 positions agree with TRBD1. Germline CDR1 SEHNR, CDR2 FQNEAQ (reference sequence). Germline trimming cut 0 bases from V and 11 bases from J; bases unmatched to any gene: 14. This CDR3 contains 16 residues. CDR3 sequence reads: CASSLAVTGGSVLAFF. CDR3 coding DNA: TGTGCCAGCAGCTTAGCCGTTACAGGGGGATCGGTCTTGGCTTTCTTT.

This clone is a singleton in its sample. This chain connects TRBV5-6 to TRBJ1-2, with 7 bases matching TRBD1. Germline CDR1 SGHDT, CDR2 YYEEEE. There are 14 residues in the CDR3. The V segment lost 3 bases and the J segment 7 bases; nucleotides outside the gene matches: 9. The CDR3 is CASSSGDRVGGYTF. CDR3 bases: TGTGCCAGCAGCTCGGGCGACAGGGTAGGTGGCTACACCTTC.

The chain's CDR3 is CASRQPGGNTEAFF. CDR3 nucleotides: TGTGCCAGCAGACAACCAGGGGGAAACACTGAAGCTTTCTTT. The chain recombines TRBV28 with TRBJ1-1; 7 nucleotides align to TRBD1. Trimming at V came to 6 bases and at J to 2 bases, leaving 6 bases not matched to a gene. The CDR3 loop spans 14 amino acids. Germline V gives CDR1 MDHEN, CDR2 SYDVKM.

This clone was seen a single time. The chain uses TRBV19 and TRBJ2-1, with 9 nucleotides matching TRBD2. This CDR3 spans 18 amino acids. The V gene's germline CDR1 is LNHDA and CDR2 SQIVND (reference sequence). After removal of 5 bases from V and 1 base from J, the junction contained 12 bases not matched to a gene. The CDR3 region is CASSPPGLAEPSYNEQFF. CDR3 coding DNA: TGTGCCAGTAGTCCTCCGGGACTAGCTGAGCCGTCCTACAATGAGCAGTTCTTC.

The rearrangement joins TRBV7-2 to TRBJ2-3; no definite D call. The length of the CDR3 is 13 residues. V was clipped by 5 bases and J by 3 bases, with 9 bases between them. CDR1 and CDR2 (germline): SGHTA, FQGNSA. This CDR3 reads CASSPVGTDTQYF. CDR3 in DNA: TGTGCCAGCAGCCCCGTTGGAACAGATACGCAGTATTTT.

The chain carries TRBV28 and TRBJ1-1; TRBD1 is a possible D gene (5 bases). Germline values: CDR1 MDHEN, CDR2 SYDVKM. This CDR3 has 14 amino acids. Trimming removed 2 bases from V and 6 bases from J, with 13 bases in between. CDR3 in amino acids: CASSLVQGSAEAFF. The CDR3 DNA reads as TGTGCCAGCAGTTTAGTCCAGGGTTCGGCTGAAGCTTTCTTT. Full variable domain (missing parts from reference TRBV28 and TRBJ1-1): DVKVTQSSRYLVKRTGEKVFLECVQDMDHENMFWYRQDPGLGLRLIYFSYDVKMKEKGDIPEGYSVSREKKERFSLILESASTNQTSMYLCASSLVQGSAEAFFGQGTRLTVV.

The rearrangement uses TRBV18 and TRBJ2-5, with 10 bases aligning to TRBD1. Germline V gene data show CDR1 as KGHSH and CDR2 as LQKENI. The CDR3 has 16 residues. Trimming at V came to 1 base and at J to 2 bases, leaving 4 bases not matched to a gene. The CDR3 loop reads CASSPRGQGEQETQYF. CDR3 coding DNA: TGTGCCAGCTCACCACGCGGACAGGGGGAACAAGAGACCCAGTACTTC. The whole variable domain, remainder taken from reference TRBV18 and TRBJ2-5, is NAGVMQNPRHLVRRRGQEARLRCSPMKGHSHVYWYRQLPEEGLKFMVYLQKENIIDESGMPKERFSAEFPKEGPSILRIQQVVRGDSAAYFCASSPRGQGEQETQYFGPGTRLLVL.

This clone was counted once. This chain links TRBV5-1 with TRBJ2-7, with TRBD1 identical over 8 bases. The CDR3 runs 16 residues. Trimming took 0 bases from V and 6 from J; bases not matched to a gene: 11. Per the germline V gene, CDR1 is SGHRS and CDR2 is YFSETQ. For the CDR3, the DNA is TGCGCCAGCAGCTTGGCCCGTAGGGACAGGTCGAGCGAGCAGTACTTC. It is translated as CASSLARRDRSSEQYF.

The chain couples TRBV10-3 to TRBJ1-1, with D possibly matching TRBD1 (6 bases). CDR3 length equals 14 residues. V was pared by 3 bases and J by 1 base, with 9 bases between. Germline V lookup: CDR1 ENHRY, CDR2 SYGVKD. The CDR3 coding sequence is TGTGCCATCAGTGACGCCAGGGGGAACACTGAAGCTTTCTTT. Its protein product is CAISDARGNTEAFF.

The chain employs TRBV6-1 and TRBJ2-3; a weak D match, TRBD2 (7 bases). The germline V gene has CDR1 MNHNS and CDR2 SASEGT. The CDR3 sequence is 15 residues long. The V end lost 8 bases, the J end lost 5 bases, and 20 bases lay between the germline ends. In DNA, the CDR3 is TGTGCCAGCCGAGGGTACGGGGGGCGCGGAGATACGCAGTATTTT. Translating gives CASRGYGGRGDTQYF.

The CDR3, as DNA: TGTGCCAGCAGTTACGCGACAGGGCTAGCCTACGAGCAGTACTTC. Residues: CASSYATGLAYEQYF. This chain links TRBV6-5 with TRBJ2-7; TRBD1 agrees at 7 bases. Germline CDR1 MNHEY, CDR2 SVGAGI. V shed 2 bases, J shed 2 bases, and the junction held 6 bases outside the gene matches. The CDR3 has 15 residues.

V and J are TRBV2 and TRBJ1-4; D call uncertain. V lost 9 bases to trimming and J lost 0 bases, with 11 bases between them. The CDR3 covers 14 residues. Germline V gene data show CDR1 as SNHLY and CDR2 as FYNNEI. DNA for the CDR3: TGTGCCAGTGGAAGGGATGCAACTAATGAAAAACTGTTTTTT. Translating it yields CASGRDATNEKLFF.

J is TRBJ1-5 and V is TRBV6-5, with D hard to call. Trimming cost V 6 bases and J 4 bases, with 10 bases left between them. This CDR3 region has 13 residues. Germline CDR1 reads MNHEY; CDR2 reads SVGAGI. The CDR3 region has the DNA TGTGCCAGCAGCGGACGGTCGAATCAGCCCCAGCATTTT. Its protein product is CASSGRSNQPQHF.

The rearrangement joins TRBV19 to TRBJ1-5, with 9 bases identical to TRBD1. The CDR3 is 15 residues long. The germline CDR1 and CDR2 sequences are LNHDA and SQIVND (reference sequence). V dropped 4 bases and J dropped 7; count of bases not matched to a gene: 8. The CDR3 DNA is TGTGCCAGTAGTACGCCGGGACAGGGAACCCAGCCCCAGCATTTT. Its translation is CASSTPGQGTQPQHF.

The chain uses TRBV11-3 and TRBJ2-7, with 8 bases matching TRBD1. With 6 bases clipped from V and 5 bases from J, the junction kept 12 bases outside the gene matches. The germline V gene has CDR1 SGHNT and CDR2 YENEEA. The CDR3 is made up of 15 amino acids. DNA of the CDR3: TGTGCCAGCAGTTCTCTATGGACAGGGTCGCACGAGCAGTACTTC. It translates to CASSSLWTGSHEQYF.

The table lists this clone with a count of one. The chain is built from TRBV5-1 and TRBJ2-1, with D unclear. The CDR3 is 11 amino acids. V dropped 4 bases and J dropped 12 bases, with 11 bases sitting between them. Looked up from germline, CDR1 is SGHRS and CDR2 is YFSETQ. The CDR3 region has the DNA TGCGCCAGCAGCCCCGGTTTCGGGCAGTTCTTC. Protein sequence: CASSPGFGQFF.

The chain has TRBV13 and TRBJ2-7, with 8 bases lining up with TRBD2. CDR1 PRHDT and CDR2 FYEKMQ come from the germline V gene (reference sequence). V lost 7 bases and J lost 0; bases outside the gene matches: 14. The CDR3 covers 17 residues. The CDR3 sequence is CASTRTTLSGDSYEQYF. DNA for the CDR3: TGTGCCAGCACCCGAACGACTCTTAGCGGGGACTCCTACGAGCAGTACTTC.

DNA of the CDR3: TGTGCCAGTAGGTACAGTCGGTTTGCTTACAATGAGCAGTTCTTC. This gives the protein CASRYSRFAYNEQFF. This chain links TRBV19 with TRBJ2-1; D uncertain. Germline values: CDR1 LNHDA, CDR2 SQIVND (reference sequence). V gave up 6 bases and J gave up 4 bases, with 16 bases separating them. CDR3 length: 15 amino acids.

The V gene is TRBV6-4, the J gene TRBJ1-2; D is unclear. The CDR3 consists of 16 residues. The germline gives CDR1 MRHNA, CDR2 SNTAGT. V dropped 1 base and J dropped 7 bases, with 19 bases sitting between them. CDR3 region: CASSDFMRWRAGGYTF. The CDR3, as DNA: TGTGCCAGCAGTGACTTTATGAGGTGGAGGGCGGGTGGCTACACCTTC.

The rearrangement uses TRBV9 and TRBJ1-3, with D possibly being TRBD1 (6 bases). CDR1 and CDR2 (germline): SGDLS, YYNGEE. V was cut by 5 bases and J by 8 bases, with 14 bases left in between. This CDR3 contains 13 residues. CDR3 DNA sequence: TGTGCCAGCAGTTTCGGGGGCGAGGACACCATATATTTT. Translating gives CASSFGGEDTIYF.